A single sample gave rise to the 15 T cell receptor beta chains below, sequenced in a study of identical twins (dated by TCRdb to the mid-2010s). The library was made by 5' RACE. The sequencing machine was an Illumina HiSeq 2000. TCRdb reprocessed the public reads (quality trimming at Q25 with fastp, clone calling with MiXCR) and kept in-frame beta chains. Rows matching on CDR3 protein sequence are summarized as one entry with the most common DNA and genes. For this sample the table gives approximately 230,000 distinct CDR3 sequences, of which 5.5% to 7.5% were detected only once. The top ten clones comprise approximately 15% of the sample. Separately, the same data were catalogued under a study of T cells expressing NK-cell markers.

Sequencing input: CD8+ T cells sorted from blood. Receptor source: a woman in her late teens or twenties in good health.

Only one count was recorded for this clonotype. The chain couples TRBV4-3 to TRBJ2-3, with TRBD2 matching over 7 bases. Germline V gene lookup returns CDR1 LGHNA and CDR2 YSLEER. The V and J ends lost 6 bases and 0 bases, in that order; junction bases with no gene match: 18. The length of the CDR3 is 19 residues. DNA of the CDR3: TGCGCCAGCAGACCCTACTACGCCGGGACTAAAGTGAGCACAGATACGCAGTATTTT. As protein: CASRPYYAGTKVSTDTQYF.

The chain has TRBV11-2 and TRBJ2-1; TRBD2 matches 11 bases. V shed 5 bases and J 6 bases; nucleotides not matched to a gene: 12. This CDR3 region has 17 residues. The V gene's germline CDR1 is SGHAT and CDR2 FQNNGV. The CDR3, as DNA: TGTGCCAGCAGCAACCCCCTAGCGGGGGGAAGTTCCAATGAGCAGTTCTTC. Translation gives CASSNPLAGGSSNEQFF.

A few counts support this clonotype. The rearrangement uses TRBV6-4 and TRBJ2-3; D possibly corresponds to TRBD2 (6 bases). Trimming stripped 3 bases from V and 2 bases from J, with 15 bases between. This CDR3 region has 16 residues. The germline V gene encodes CDR1 MRHNA and CDR2 SNTAGT. The CDR3 coding sequence is TGTGCCAGCAGTGAAGCGGCGGGGACTTCCACAGATACGCAGTATTTT. Its translation: CASSEAAGTSTDTQYF.

This clonotype has ten or more counts. CDR3 nucleotides: TGTGCCAGCAGGGCGGGAGCTAGCACAGATACGCAGTATTTT. Its translation: CASRAGASTDTQYF. This chain joins TRBV9 and TRBJ2-3, with 7 bases fitting TRBD2. Trimming took 5 bases from V and 0 from J; bases not matched to a gene: 3. The CDR3 sequence is 14 residues long. In germline, CDR1 is SGDLS, CDR2 YYNGEE.

This clonotype has a handful of counts. V usage is TRBV20-1 and J usage is TRBJ1-1, with 8 bases lining up with TRBD1. From germline, CDR1 is DFQATT and CDR2 SNEGSKA (reference sequence). CDR3 length: 15 residues. V was pared by 0 bases and J by 5 bases, with 8 bases of the junction left unmatched. This CDR3 is CSARDSPGGWTEAFF. The CDR3 bases are TGCAGTGCTAGAGATAGTCCAGGGGGCTGGACTGAAGCTTTCTTT.

This clonotype has ten or more counts. The chain carries TRBV6-6 and TRBJ1-1; possibly TRBD1 for D (5 bases). V shed 5 bases and J shed 4 bases, with 11 bases lying between them. Germline V gives CDR1 MNHNY, CDR2 SVGAGI (reference sequence). This CDR3 region has 13 residues. CDR3 protein: CASSGGLATEAFF. CDR3 DNA sequence: TGTGCCAGCAGTGGGGGTTTGGCCACTGAAGCTTTCTTT.

This clonotype was picked up many times. V gene TRBV7-9 combines with J gene TRBJ2-7; D might be TRBD2 (6 bases). The CDR3 has 14 amino acids. The V and J ends lost 7 bases and 6 bases respectively, with 19 bases between them. CDR1 is SEHNR and CDR2 is FQNEAQ in the germline V gene (reference sequence). The chain's CDR3 is CASKLASPLGEQYF. In nucleotides, the CDR3 is TGTGCCAGCAAACTAGCTTCCCCGCTTGGCGAGCAGTACTTC.

In this sample, this clonotype turned up a few times. The V and J genes are TRBV13 and TRBJ2-7; D unresolved. V lost 4 bases to trimming and J lost 3 bases, with 7 bases between them. The CDR3 has 12 residues. Germline V CDR1 and CDR2: PRHDT, FYEKMQ (reference sequence). This chain's CDR3 is CASSWGNYEQYF. The CDR3 region has the DNA TGTGCCAGCAGCTGGGGAAACTACGAGCAGTACTTC.

This clonotype has only a few counts. The V gene is TRBV7-9, the J gene TRBJ2-2; D not resolved. Germline assignment: CDR1 SEHNR and CDR2 FQNEAQ (reference sequence). This CDR3 comprises 15 residues. V was shortened by 1 base and J by 6 bases, with 12 bases between the two germline ends. The CDR3 reads CASSLVRTKAGELFF. In nucleotides, the CDR3 is TGTGCCAGCAGCTTAGTGAGAACTAAAGCCGGGGAGCTGTTTTTT.

This clonotype was detected ten times or more. The chain uses TRBV29-1 and TRBJ2-1, with TRBD2 matching over 14 bases. Germline loops: CDR1 SQVTM, CDR2 ANQGSEA. This CDR3 is built from 12 residues. V was pared by 8 bases and J by 9 bases, with 3 bases of the junction left unmatched. CDR3 region: CSSGLAGGEQFF. For the CDR3, the DNA is TGCAGCTCTGGACTAGCGGGAGGTGAGCAGTTCTTC.

There are many counts of this clonotype. This rearrangement joins TRBV10-3 to TRBJ1-2; 7 bases map to TRBD1. Per germline, CDR1 ENHRY and CDR2 SYGVKD. J lost 4 bases, V lost 4 bases, and 9 bases had no gene match. This CDR3 is built from 15 residues. CDR3 DNA sequence: TGTGCCATCAGTGCCCGGACAGGTCCCAGCTATGGCTACACCTTC. It specifies CAISARTGPSYGYTF.

This clonotype was picked up many times. The chain has TRBV29-1 and TRBJ2-5; D ambiguous. Germline V gene lookup returns CDR1 SQVTM and CDR2 ANQGSEA. The germline V and J ends were trimmed by 4 bases and 3 bases, with 15 bases remaining between them. CDR3 length: 14 residues. CDR3 loop: CSVVTRVGEETQYF. The CDR3 coding sequence is TGCAGCGTTGTGACACGGGTTGGGGAAGAGACCCAGTACTTC.

In this sample, this clonotype turned up a few times. The chain combines TRBV6-1 with TRBJ1-6, with D unresolved. The V end lost 6 bases, the J end lost 9 bases, and 21 bases lay between the germline ends. Looked up from germline, CDR1 is MNHNS and CDR2 is SASEGT. The CDR3 spans 16 residues. In DNA form, the CDR3 reads TGTGCCAGCAGAACGGGCGGCGGACCGGTTGGTTCACCCCTCCACTTT. Translation gives CASRTGGGPVGSPLHF.

The chain couples TRBV12-3 or TRBV12-4 to TRBJ2-3, with 9 bases identical to TRBD2. V trimming: 3 bases; J trimming: 0 bases; junction bases outside the gene matches: 4. The CDR3 runs 16 residues. In nucleotides, the CDR3 is TGTGCCAGCAGTTTCAGCGGGGGGAGTAGCACAGATACGCAGTATTTT. The encoded protein is CASSFSGGSSTDTQYF.

This rearrangement joins TRBV11-3 to TRBJ2-2; 12 bases are shared with TRBD2. The V segment lost 5 bases and the J segment 5 bases; nucleotides outside the gene matches: 9. The CDR3 spans 17 residues. Germline V lookup: CDR1 SGHNT, CDR2 YENEEA. In nucleotides, the CDR3 is TGTGCCAGCAGCGGACCACTAGCGGGGGGACGTACCGGGGAGCTGTTTTTT. As protein: CASSGPLAGGRTGELFF.